This T cell receptor beta chain was observed in a study of human T cells and chemical hapten exposure. Findings and caveats of the study: The study found expanded TCRs formed significantly more large CDR3 similarity clusters than controls. Counts of TCRs expanded at PT1 correlated positively with patch test score.

Individual cDNA molecules (in the library) carried attached unique molecular identifiers. TCRdb re-analysed the RACE reads in MiXCR, keeping a single row per CDR3 protein. The sample includes about 380,000 distinct CDR3 sequences, roughly 5% seen only once; the top ten take under 3%. As for time point: patch test 1, 2 weeks after DPC sensitization. Treatment given: therapeutic diphenylcyclopropenone sensitization with weekly scalp DPC. Trimming took 0 bases from V and 0 from J, leaving 11 bases between them. The CDR3 totals 17 residues. Germline CDR1 and CDR2: SNHLY and FYNNEI. Ten or more counts support this clonotype. As yet, its antigen is unknown.

The sequence came from a woman aged 45 to 65 with alopecia areata. Some clones in this sample may be carry-over from other donors' samples. The chain links TRBV2 to TRBJ2-2; D remains unclear. This material consisted of whole blood, taken in connection with sensitization to the hapten diphenylcyclopropenone (DPC). CDR3 sequence reads: CASSEASTSTNTGELFF. Here the CDR3 DNA reads TGTGCCAGCAGTGAAGCGTCGACTTCTACGAACACCGGGGAGCTGTTTTTT.